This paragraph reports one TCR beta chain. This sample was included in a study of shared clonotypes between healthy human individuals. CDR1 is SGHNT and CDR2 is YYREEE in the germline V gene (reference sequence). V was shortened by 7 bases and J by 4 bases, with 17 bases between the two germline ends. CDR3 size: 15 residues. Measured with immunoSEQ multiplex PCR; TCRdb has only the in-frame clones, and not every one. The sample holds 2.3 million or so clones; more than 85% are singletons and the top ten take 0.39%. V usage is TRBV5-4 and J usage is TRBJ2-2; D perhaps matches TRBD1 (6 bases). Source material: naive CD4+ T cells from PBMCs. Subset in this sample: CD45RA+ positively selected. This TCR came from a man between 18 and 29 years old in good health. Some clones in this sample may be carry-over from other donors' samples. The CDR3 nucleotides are TGTGCCAGCGGTTCCGTGCAGGGGTCCACCGGGGAGCTGTTTTTT. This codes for CASGSVQGSTGELFF.